This T cell receptor beta chain stems from a study of T cell responses to AZD1222 COVID-19 vaccine. There are 14 residues in the CDR3. CDR1 is SGHRS, CDR2 YFSETQ, per germline. V shed 2 bases and J shed 1 base, with 10 bases lying between them. Turning to this clone: Its antigen is as yet unknown.

Sequenced by immunoSEQ multiplex PCR; TCRdb stores in-frame clones only, minus some. The table records roughly 80,000 clones, around nine tenths of them present only once. Overall study findings and caveats: Females outnumbered males among donors, who were mostly white British; clonal diversity was possibly underestimated. A reported finding is that nearly half of spike-specific TCRs target unmutated variant regions.

The chain joins TRBV5-1 to TRBJ2-7; D is perhaps TRBD1 or TRBD2 (6 bases each). The source was peripheral blood, collected 28 days after the second AZD1222 dose. This clonotype was sampled from an adult who received the AZD1222 COVID-19 vaccine. The CDR3 nucleotides are TGCGCCAGCAGCTTCGGGGGCCAGTCCTACGAGCAGTACTTC. It yields the protein CASSFGGQSYEQYF.